What follows describes a single T cell receptor (beta chain). The antigen is unknown. Unique molecular identifiers were affixed to single, distinct cDNA molecules. In TCRdb, the 5' RACE reads were re-called with MiXCR into one record per CDR3 protein. This sample has about 83,000 distinct CDR3 sequences, with 12% found just once. The data were taken from a study of early T cells in non-severe SARS-CoV-2 infection. Study-wide points: VDJdb matching favored anti-spike CD8 responses, missing private and CD4 specificities.

Germline CDR1 reads SQVTM; CDR2 reads ANQGSEA. The CDR3 consists of 13 residues. With 1 base removed from V and 1 base from J, the gap between germline ends came to 7 bases. This TCR derives from an adult who was a healthcare worker with PCR-confirmed SARS-CoV-2 infection or an uninfected control (not recorded which). Sequencing was done on a sample of whole blood. The chain combines TRBV29-1 with TRBJ2-5; D gene uncertain. The CDR3 DNA is TGCAGCGTTGAAGGGGTCATCCAAGAGACCCAGTACTTC. Protein sequence: CSVEGVIQETQYF. Drawing the rest from reference TRBV29-1 and TRBJ2-5, the complete variable domain is SAVISQKPSRDICQRGTSLTIQCQVDSQVTMMFWYRQQPGQSLTLIATANQGSEATYESGFVIDKFPISRPNLTFSTLTVSNMSPEDSSIYLCSVEGVIQETQYFGPGTRLLVL.